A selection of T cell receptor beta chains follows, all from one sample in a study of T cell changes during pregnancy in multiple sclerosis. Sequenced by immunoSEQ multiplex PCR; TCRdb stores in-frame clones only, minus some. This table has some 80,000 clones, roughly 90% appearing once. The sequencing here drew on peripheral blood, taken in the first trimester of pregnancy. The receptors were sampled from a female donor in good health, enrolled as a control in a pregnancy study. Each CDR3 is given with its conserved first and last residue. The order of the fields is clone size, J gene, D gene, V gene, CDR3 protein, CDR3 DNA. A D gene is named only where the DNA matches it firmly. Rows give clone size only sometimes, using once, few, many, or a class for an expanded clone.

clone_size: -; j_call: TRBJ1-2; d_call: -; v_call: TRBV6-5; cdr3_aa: CASTRGGPQPYGYTF; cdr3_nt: TGTGCCAGCACCCGGGGGGGGCCCCAACCTTATGGCTACACCTTC
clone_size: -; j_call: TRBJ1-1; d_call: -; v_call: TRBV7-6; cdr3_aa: CASSLAGVLMNTEAFF; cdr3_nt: TGTGCCAGCAGCTTAGCCGGGGTTCTCATGAACACTGAAGCTTTCTTT
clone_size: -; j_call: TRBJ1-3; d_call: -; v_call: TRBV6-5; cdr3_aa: CASFPRGIRGNTIYF; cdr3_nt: TGTGCCAGCTTCCCTAGAGGGATCAGGGGAAACACCATATATTTT
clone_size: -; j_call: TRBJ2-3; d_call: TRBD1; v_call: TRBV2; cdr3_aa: CASNPTGSGDTQYF; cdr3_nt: TGTGCCAGCAACCCGACAGGGTCAGGCGATACGCAGTATTTT
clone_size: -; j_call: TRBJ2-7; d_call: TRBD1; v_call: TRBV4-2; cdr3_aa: CASSLGTGAYEQYF; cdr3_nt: TGTGCCAGCAGCCTCGGGACAGGGGCCTACGAGCAGTACTTC
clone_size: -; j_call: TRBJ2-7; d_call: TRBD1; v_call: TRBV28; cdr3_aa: CASNLLGTGRGEQYF; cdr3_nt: TGTGCCAGCAACTTACTCGGGACAGGGAGGGGCGAGCAGTACTTC
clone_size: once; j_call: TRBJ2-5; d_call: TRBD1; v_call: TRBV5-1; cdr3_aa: CASSLTGGEETQYF; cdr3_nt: TGCGCCAGCAGCTTAACAGGGGGCGAAGAGACCCAGTACTTC
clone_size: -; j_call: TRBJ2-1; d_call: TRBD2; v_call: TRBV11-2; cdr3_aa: CASSDPGASGYNEQFF; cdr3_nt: TGTGCCAGCAGCGACCCTGGGGCTAGCGGTTACAATGAGCAGTTCTTC
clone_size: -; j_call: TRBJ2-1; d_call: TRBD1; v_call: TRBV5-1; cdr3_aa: CASSLWGGTGANYNEQFF; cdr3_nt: TGCGCCAGCAGCTTATGGGGGGGGACAGGGGCTAACTACAATGAGCAGTTCTTC
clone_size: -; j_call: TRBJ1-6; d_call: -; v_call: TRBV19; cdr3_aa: CASSRTGDRNSPLHF; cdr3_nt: TGTGCCAGTAGCCGAACGGGGGACCGTAATTCACCCCTCCACTTT
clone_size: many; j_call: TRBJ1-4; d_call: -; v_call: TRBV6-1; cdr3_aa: CASSAGGGNEKLFF; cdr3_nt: TGTGCCAGCAGTGCGGGGGGAGGTAATGAAAAACTGTTTTTT
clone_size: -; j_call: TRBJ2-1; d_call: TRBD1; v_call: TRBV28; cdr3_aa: CASSTRTGKNEQFF; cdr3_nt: TGTGCCAGCAGTACCCGGACAGGGAAGAATGAGCAGTTCTTC
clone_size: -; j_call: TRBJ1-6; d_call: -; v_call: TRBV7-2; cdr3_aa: CASSLARGSGSPLHF; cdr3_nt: TGTGCCAGCAGCTTAGCCAGGGGCTCCGGTTCACCCCTCCACTTT
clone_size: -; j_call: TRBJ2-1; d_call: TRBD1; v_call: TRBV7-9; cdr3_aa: CASTLGTGPSYNEQFF; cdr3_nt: TGTGCCAGCACCCTCGGGACAGGGCCCTCCTACAATGAGCAGTTCTTC
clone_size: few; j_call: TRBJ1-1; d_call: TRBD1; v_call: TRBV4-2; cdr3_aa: CASSQDWGTGSTEAFF; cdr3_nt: TGTGCCAGCAGCCAAGATTGGGGGACAGGGAGCACTGAAGCTTTCTTT
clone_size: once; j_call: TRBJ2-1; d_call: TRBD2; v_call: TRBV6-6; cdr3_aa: CASTASGEYNEQFF; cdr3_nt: TGTGCCAGCACGGCTAGCGGGGAGTACAATGAGCAGTTCTTC
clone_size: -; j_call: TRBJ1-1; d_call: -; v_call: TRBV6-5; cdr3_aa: CASVRGGVAEAFF; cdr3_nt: TGTGCCAGCGTCCGGGGTGGGGTCGCTGAAGCTTTCTTT
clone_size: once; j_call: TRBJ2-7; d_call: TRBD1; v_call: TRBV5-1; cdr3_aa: CASSLYGTGHYEQYF; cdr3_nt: TGCGCCAGCAGCTTGTACGGGACAGGCCATTACGAGCAGTACTTC
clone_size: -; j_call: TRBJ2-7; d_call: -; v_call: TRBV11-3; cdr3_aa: CASSLEQGYYEQYF; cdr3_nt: TGTGCCAGCAGCTTAGAACAGGGTTACTACGAGCAGTACTTC
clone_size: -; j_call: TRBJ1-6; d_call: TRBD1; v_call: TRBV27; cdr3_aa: CASGTVGVYNSPLHF; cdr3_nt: TGTGCCAGCGGGACAGTCGGCGTTTATAATTCACCCCTCCACTTT
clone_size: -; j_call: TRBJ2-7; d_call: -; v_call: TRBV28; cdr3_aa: CASSSQGRQQYF; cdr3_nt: TGTGCCAGCAGTTCCCAGGGGCGTCAGCAGTACTTC
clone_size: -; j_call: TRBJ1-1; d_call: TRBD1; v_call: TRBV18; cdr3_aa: CASSVQGENTEAFF; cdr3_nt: TGTGCCAGCTCAGTCCAGGGGGAGAACACTGAAGCTTTCTTT
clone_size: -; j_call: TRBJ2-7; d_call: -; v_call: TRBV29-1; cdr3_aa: CSVDSRVGGYEQYF; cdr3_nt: TGCAGCGTTGATTCGAGGGTAGGAGGCTACGAGCAGTACTTC
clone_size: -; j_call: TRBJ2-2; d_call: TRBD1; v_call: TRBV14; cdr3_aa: CASSSTGGPDTGELFF; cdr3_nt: TGTGCCAGCAGCTCGACAGGGGGCCCGGACACCGGGGAGCTGTTTTTT
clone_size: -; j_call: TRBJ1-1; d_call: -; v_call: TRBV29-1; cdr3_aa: CSVEPQDAAEAFF; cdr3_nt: TGCAGCGTTGAGCCACAGGACGCCGCTGAAGCTTTCTTT
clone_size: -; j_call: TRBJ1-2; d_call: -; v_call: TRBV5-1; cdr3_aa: CASSRGYFGDGYTF; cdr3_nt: TGCGCCAGCAGCCGGGGGTACTTCGGTGATGGCTACACCTTC
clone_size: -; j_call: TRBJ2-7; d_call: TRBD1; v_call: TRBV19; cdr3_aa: CASRLQGYTHEQYF; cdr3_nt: TGTGCCAGTAGATTACAGGGGTATACCCACGAGCAGTACTTC
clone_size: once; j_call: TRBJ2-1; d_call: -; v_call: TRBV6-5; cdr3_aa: CASSYSHSNEQFF; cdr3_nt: TGTGCCAGCAGTTACTCGCATAGCAATGAGCAGTTCTTC
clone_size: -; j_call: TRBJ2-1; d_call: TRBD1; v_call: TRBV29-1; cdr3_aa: CSVQGATYNEQFF; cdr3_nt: TGCAGCGTTCAGGGGGCCACCTACAATGAGCAGTTCTTC
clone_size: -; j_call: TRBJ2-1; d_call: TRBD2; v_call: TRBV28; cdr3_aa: CASSLSGIGDEQFF; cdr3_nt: TGTGCCAGCAGTCTCAGCGGGATCGGAGATGAGCAGTTCTTC
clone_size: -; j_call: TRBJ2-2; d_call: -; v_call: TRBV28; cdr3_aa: CASSTQQGSGTGELFF; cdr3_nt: TGTGCCAGCAGTACTCAACAGGGATCCGGCACCGGGGAGCTGTTTTTT
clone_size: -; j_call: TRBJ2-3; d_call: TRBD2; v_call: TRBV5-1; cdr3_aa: CASSFGGYTDTQYF; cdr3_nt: TGCGCCAGCAGCTTCGGGGGGTACACAGATACGCAGTATTTT
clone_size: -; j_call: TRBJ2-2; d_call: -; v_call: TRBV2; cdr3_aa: CASFQGRSTGELFF; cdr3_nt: TGTGCCAGCTTCCAGGGAAGGAGCACCGGGGAGCTGTTTTTT
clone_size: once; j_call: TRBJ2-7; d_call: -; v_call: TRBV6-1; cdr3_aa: CASSGRQAIYEQYF; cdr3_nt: TGTGCCAGCAGTGGGCGACAGGCCATCTACGAGCAGTACTTC
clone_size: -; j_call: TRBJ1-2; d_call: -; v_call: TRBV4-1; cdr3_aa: CASSQDNTYGYTF; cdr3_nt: TGCGCCAGCAGCCAAGACAATACTTATGGCTACACCTTC
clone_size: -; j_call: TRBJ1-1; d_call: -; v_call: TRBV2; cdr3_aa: CASSGSMNTEAFF; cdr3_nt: TGTGCCAGCAGTGGTTCCATGAACACTGAAGCTTTCTTT
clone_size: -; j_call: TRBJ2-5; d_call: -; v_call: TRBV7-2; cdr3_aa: CASSPRPVTQYF; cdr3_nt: TGTGCCAGCAGCCCCCGTCCAGTGACCCAGTACTTC
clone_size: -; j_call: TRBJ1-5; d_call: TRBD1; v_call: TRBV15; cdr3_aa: CATSPRQGLQPQHF; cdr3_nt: TGTGCCACCAGCCCACGACAGGGTTTACAGCCCCAGCATTTT
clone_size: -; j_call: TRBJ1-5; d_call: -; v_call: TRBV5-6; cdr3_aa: CASSSAGRYIFQHF; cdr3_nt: TGTGCCAGCAGCTCCGCGGGGAGGTATATCTTCCAGCATTTT
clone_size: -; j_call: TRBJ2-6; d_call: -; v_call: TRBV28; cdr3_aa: CASSLMGVRANVLTF; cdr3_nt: TGTGCCAGCAGTTTAATGGGCGTTAGGGCCAACGTCCTGACTTTC
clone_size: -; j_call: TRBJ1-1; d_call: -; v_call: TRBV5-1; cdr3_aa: CASSSEGALNTEAFF; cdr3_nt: TGCGCCAGCAGCTCGGAAGGGGCTCTGAACACTGAAGCTTTCTTT
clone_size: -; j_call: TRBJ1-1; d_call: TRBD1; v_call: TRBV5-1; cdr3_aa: CASSVDRGLTEAFF; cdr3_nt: TGCGCCAGCAGCGTAGACAGGGGGCTCACTGAAGCTTTCTTT
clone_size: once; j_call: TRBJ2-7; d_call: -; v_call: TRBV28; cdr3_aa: CASSRVAAGSPYEQYF; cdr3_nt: TGTGCCAGCAGTAGGGTCGCTGCAGGGTCTCCCTACGAGCAGTACTTC
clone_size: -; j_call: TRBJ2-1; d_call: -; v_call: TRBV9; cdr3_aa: CASSVAGNNEQFF; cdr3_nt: TGTGCCAGCAGCGTAGCGGGGAACAATGAGCAGTTCTTC
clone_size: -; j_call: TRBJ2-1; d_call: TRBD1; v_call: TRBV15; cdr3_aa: CATSRGDRGTYNEQFF; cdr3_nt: TGTGCCACCAGCAGAGGGGACAGGGGGACTTACAATGAGCAGTTCTTC
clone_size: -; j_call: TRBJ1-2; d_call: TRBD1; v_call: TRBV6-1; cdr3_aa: CASSYGQGNGYTF; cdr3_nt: TGTGCCAGCAGCTACGGACAGGGCAACGGCTACACCTTC
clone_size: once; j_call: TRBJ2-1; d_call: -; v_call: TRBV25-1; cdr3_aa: CASINQPRDEQFF; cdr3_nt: TGTGCCAGCATTAACCAGCCGAGGGATGAGCAGTTCTTC
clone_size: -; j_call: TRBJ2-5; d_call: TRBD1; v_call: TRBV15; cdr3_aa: CATSKDRGDETQYF; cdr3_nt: TGTGCCACCAGCAAAGACAGGGGGGATGAGACCCAGTACTTC
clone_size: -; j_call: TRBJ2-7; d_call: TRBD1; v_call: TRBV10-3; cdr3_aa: CAATGTGGAEQYF; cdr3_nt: TGTGCCGCGACCGGGACAGGGGGCGCCGAGCAGTACTTC
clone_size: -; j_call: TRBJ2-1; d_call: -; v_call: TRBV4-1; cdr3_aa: CASSQLNEQFF; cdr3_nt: TGCGCCAGCAGCCAACTCAATGAGCAGTTCTTC
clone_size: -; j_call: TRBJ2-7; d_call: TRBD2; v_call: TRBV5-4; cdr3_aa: CASSFSGGYEQYF; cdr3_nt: TGTGCCAGCAGCTTTAGCGGGGGATACGAGCAGTACTTC
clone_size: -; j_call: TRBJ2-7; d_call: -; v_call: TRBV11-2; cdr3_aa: CASSLGGSYEQYF; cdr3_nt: TGTGCCAGCAGCTTAGGCGGCTCCTACGAGCAGTACTTC
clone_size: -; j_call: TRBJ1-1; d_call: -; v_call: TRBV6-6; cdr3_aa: CASSYSRVLNTEAFF; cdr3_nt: TGTGCCAGCAGTTACTCGCGGGTATTGAACACTGAAGCTTTCTTT
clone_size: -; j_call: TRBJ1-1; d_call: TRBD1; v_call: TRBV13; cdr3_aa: CASSRDRTTEAFF; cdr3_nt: TGTGCCAGCAGCCGGGACAGAACCACTGAAGCTTTCTTT
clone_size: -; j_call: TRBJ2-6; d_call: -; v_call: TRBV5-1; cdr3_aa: CASSLGLGANVLTF; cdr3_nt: TGCGCCAGCAGCCTAGGCCTCGGGGCCAACGTCCTGACTTTC
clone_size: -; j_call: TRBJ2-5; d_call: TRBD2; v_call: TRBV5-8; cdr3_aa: CASSPRAGVRETQYF; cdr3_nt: TGTGCCAGCAGCCCTCGAGCGGGAGTTAGAGAGACCCAGTACTTC
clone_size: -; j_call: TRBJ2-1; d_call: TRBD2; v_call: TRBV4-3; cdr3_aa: CASSQDRSGEYNEQFF; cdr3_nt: TGCGCCAGCAGCCAAGATCGAAGCGGGGAATACAATGAGCAGTTCTTC
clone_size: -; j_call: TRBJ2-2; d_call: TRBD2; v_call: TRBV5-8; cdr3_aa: CASRNGLAGLNTGELFF; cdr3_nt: TGTGCCAGCAGAAATGGACTAGCGGGACTAAACACCGGGGAGCTGTTTTTT
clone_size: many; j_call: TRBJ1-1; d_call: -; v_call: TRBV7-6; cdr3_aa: CASSLWAGEAFF; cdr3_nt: TGTGCCAGCAGCTTATGGGCCGGTGAAGCTTTCTTT